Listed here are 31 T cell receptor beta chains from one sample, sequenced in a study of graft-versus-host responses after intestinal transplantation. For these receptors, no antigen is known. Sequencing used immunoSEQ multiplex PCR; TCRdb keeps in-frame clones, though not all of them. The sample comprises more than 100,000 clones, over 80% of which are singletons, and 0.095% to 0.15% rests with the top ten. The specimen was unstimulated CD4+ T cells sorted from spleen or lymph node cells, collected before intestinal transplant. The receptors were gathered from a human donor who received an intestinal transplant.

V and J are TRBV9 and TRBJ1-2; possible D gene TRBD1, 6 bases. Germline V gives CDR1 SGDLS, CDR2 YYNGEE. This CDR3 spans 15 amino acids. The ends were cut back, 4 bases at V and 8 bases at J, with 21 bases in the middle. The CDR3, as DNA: TGTGCCAGCAGCACCCACCGGGGGGGGCCGGGAGGCTACACCTTC. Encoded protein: CASSTHRGGPGGYTF.

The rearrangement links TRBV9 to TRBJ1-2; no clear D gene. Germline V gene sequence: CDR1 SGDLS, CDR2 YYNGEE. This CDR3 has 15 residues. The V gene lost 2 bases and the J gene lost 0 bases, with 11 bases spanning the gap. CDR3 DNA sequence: TGTGCCAGCAGCGTGGGCGGAGTACCTAACTATGGCTACACCTTC. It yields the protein CASSVGGVPNYGYTF.

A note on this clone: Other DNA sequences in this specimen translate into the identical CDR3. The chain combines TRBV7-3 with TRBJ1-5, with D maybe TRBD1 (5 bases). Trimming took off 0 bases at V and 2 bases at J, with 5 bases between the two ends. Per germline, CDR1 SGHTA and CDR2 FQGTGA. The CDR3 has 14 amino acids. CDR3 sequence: CASSLTGGNQPQHF. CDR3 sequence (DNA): TGTGCCAGCAGCTTAACAGGGGGCAATCAGCCCCAGCATTTT.

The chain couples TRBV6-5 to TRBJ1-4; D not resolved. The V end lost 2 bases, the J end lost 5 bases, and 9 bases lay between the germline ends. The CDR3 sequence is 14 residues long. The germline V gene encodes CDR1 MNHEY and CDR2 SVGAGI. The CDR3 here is CASSYTRVNEKLFF. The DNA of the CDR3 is TGTGCCAGCAGTTACACGCGGGTCAATGAAAAACTGTTTTTT.

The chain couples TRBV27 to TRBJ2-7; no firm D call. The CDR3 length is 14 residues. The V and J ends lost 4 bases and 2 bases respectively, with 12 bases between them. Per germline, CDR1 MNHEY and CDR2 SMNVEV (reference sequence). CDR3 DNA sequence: TGTGCCAGCAGTTCCTTAGTACGCGCCTACGAGCAGTACTTC. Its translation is CASSSLVRAYEQYF.

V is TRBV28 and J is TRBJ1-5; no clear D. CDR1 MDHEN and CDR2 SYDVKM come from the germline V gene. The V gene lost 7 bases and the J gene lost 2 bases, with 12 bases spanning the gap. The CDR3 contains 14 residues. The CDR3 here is CASTHMVGNQPQHF. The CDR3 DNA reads TGTGCCAGCACCCACATGGTCGGCAATCAGCCCCAGCATTTT.

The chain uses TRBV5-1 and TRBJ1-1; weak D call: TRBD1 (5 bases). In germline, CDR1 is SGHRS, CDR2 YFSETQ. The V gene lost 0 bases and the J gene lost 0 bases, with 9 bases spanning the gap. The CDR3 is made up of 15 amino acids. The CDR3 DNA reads TGCGCCAGCAGCTTGGCGGGGGTCATGAACACTGAAGCTTTCTTT. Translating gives CASSLAGVMNTEAFF.

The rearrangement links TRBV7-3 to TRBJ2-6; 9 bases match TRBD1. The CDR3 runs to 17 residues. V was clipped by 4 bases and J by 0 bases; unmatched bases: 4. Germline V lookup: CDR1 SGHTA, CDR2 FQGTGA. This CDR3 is CASSSKGQGSGANVLTF. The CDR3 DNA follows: TGTGCCAGCAGCTCAAAGGGACAGGGCTCTGGGGCCAACGTCCTGACTTTC.

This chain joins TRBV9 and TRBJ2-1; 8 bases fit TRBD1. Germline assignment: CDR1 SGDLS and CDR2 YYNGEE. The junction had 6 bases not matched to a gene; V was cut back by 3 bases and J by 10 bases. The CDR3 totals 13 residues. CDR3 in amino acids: CASSGHRQGEQFF. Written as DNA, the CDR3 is TGTGCCAGCAGCGGGCACCGACAGGGGGAGCAGTTCTTC.

The chain's CDR3 is CAQDRGSGQPQHF. The CDR3, as DNA: TGTGCCCAGGACAGGGGGTCAGGACAGCCCCAGCATTTT. The chain employs TRBV30 and TRBJ1-5; 10 positions match TRBD1. The CDR3 runs 13 residues. Germline V gene data show CDR1 as GTSNPN and CDR2 as SVGIG (reference sequence). With 8 bases clipped from V and 7 bases from J, the junction kept 8 bases outside the gene matches. The variable domain in full, with the rest retrieved from reference TRBV30 and TRBJ1-5, is SQTIHQWPATLVQPVGSPLSLECTVEGTSNPNLYWYRQAAGRGLQLLFYSVGIGQISSEVPQNLSASRPQDRQFILSSKKLLLSDSGFYLCAQDRGSGQPQHFGDGTRLSIL.

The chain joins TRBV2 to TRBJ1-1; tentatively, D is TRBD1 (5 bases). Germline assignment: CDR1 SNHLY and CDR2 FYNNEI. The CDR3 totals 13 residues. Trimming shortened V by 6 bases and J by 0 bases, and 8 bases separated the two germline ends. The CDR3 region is CASRGTLNTEAFF. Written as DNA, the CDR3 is TGTGCCAGCAGAGGGACCCTGAACACTGAAGCTTTCTTT.

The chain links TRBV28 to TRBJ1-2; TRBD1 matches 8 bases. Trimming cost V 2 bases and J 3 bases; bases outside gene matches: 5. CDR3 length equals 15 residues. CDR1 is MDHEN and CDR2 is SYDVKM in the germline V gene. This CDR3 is CASSLRDRRDYGYTF. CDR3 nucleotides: TGTGCCAGCAGTTTACGGGACAGGAGAGACTATGGCTACACCTTC.

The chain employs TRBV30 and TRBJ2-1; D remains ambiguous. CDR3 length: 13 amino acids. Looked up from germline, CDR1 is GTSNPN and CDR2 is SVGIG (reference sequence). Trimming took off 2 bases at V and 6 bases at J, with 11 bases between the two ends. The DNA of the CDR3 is TGTGCCTGGAGTTTTCTTCTTACCAATGAGCAGTTCTTC. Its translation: CAWSFLLTNEQFF.

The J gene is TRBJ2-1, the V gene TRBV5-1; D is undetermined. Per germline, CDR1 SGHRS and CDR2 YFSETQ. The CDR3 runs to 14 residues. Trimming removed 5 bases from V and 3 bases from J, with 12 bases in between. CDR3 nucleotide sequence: TGCGCCAGCAGTGGTGGGCAGTACTACAATGAGCAGTTCTTC. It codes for CASSGGQYYNEQFF.

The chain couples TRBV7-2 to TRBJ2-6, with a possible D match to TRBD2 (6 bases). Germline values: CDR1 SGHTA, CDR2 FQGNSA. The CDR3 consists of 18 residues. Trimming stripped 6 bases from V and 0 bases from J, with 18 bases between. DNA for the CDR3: TGTGCCAGCAGTGGGTTTCGGGGGTTTGTCTCTGGGGCCAACGTCCTGACTTTC. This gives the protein CASSGFRGFVSGANVLTF. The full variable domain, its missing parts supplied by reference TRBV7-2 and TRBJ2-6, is GAGVSQSPSNKVTEKGKDVELRCDPISGHTALYWYRQSLGQGLEFLIYFQGNSAPDKSGLPSDRFSAERTGGSVSTLTIQRTQQEDSAVYLCASSGFRGFVSGANVLTFGAGSRLTVL.

As DNA, the CDR3 is TGTGCCAGCAGCTCTACCGGGACAGGGGGGGAGACCCAGTACTTC. Translating gives CASSSTGTGGETQYF. The rearrangement joins TRBV5-4 to TRBJ2-5; the match to TRBD1 covers 11 bases. CDR3 length: 15 amino acids. Germline CDR1 and CDR2: SGHNT and YYREEE (reference sequence). V lost 3 bases, J lost 5 bases, and 6 bases stayed unmatched.

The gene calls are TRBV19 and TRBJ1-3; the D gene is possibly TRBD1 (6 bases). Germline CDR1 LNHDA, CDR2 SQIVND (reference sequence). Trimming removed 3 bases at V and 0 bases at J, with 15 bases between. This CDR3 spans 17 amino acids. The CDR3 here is CASSIGQHNFSGNTIYF. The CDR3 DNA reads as TGTGCCAGTAGTATCGGACAGCATAATTTCTCTGGAAACACCATATATTTT. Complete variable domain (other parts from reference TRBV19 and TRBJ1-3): DGGITQSPKYLFRKEGQNVTLSCEQNLNHDAMYWYRQDPGQGLRLIYYSQIVNDFQKGDIAEGYSVSREKKESFPLTVTSAQKNPTAFYLCASSIGQHNFSGNTIYFGEGSWLTVV.

Here the CDR3 DNA reads TGTGCCAGCAGCGTAGGGGTAGGGCCCCAAGAGACCCAGTACTTC. It codes for CASSVGVGPQETQYF. V and J are TRBV11-2 and TRBJ2-5; TRBD1 is a possible D gene (5 bases). This CDR3 is 15 amino acids long. Germline V gene data show CDR1 as SGHAT and CDR2 as FQNNGV. Trimming removed 5 bases from V and 1 base from J, with 14 bases in between. Full variable domain (remainder filled in from reference TRBV11-2 and TRBJ2-5): EAGVAQSPRYKIIEKRQSVAFWCNPISGHATLYWYQQILGQGPKLLIQFQNNGVVDDSQLPKDRFSAERLKGVDSTLKIQPAKLEDSAVYLCASSVGVGPQETQYFGPGTRLLVL.

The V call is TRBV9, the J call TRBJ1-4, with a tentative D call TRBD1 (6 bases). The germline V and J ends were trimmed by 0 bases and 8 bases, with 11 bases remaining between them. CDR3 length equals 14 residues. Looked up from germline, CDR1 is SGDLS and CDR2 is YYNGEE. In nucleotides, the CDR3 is TGTGCCAGCAGCGTAGGGGGGCAGGGGGAAAAACTGTTTTTT. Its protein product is CASSVGGQGEKLFF.

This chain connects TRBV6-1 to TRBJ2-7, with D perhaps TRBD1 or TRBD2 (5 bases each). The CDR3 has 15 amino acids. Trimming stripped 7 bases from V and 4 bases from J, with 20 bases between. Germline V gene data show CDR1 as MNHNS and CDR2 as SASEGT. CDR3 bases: TGTGCCAGCAATCCCCGGGGCCTAGCTGGGTACGAGCAGTACTTC. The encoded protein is CASNPRGLAGYEQYF.

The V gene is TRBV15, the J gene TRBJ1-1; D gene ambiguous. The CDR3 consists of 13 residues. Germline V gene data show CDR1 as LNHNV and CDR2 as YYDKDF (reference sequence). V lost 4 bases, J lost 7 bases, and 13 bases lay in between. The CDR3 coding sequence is TGTGCCACCAGCATCGTGCGATCTCTTGAAGCTTTCTTT. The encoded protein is CATSIVRSLEAFF.

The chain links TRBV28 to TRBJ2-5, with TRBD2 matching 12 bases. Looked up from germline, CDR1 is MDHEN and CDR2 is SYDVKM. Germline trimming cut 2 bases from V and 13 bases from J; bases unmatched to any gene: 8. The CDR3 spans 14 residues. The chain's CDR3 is CASSLASGRAVSYF. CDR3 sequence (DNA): TGTGCCAGCAGTTTAGCTAGCGGGAGGGCGGTTTCGTACTTC.

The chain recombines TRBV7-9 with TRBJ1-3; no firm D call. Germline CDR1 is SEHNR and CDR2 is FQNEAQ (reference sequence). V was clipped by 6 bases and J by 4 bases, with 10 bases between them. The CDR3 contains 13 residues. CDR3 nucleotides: TGTGCCAGCAGGTCCTCGCGGGGAAACACCATATATTTT. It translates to CASRSSRGNTIYF.

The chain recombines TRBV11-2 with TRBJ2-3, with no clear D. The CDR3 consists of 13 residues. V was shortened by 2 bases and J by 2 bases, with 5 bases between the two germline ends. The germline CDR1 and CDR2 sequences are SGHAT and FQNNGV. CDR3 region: CASSLTNTDTQYF. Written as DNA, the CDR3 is TGTGCCAGCAGCTTAACAAACACAGATACGCAGTATTTT.

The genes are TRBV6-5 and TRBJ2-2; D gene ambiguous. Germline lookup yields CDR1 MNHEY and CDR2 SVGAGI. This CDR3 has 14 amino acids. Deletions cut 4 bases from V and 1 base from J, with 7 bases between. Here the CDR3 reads CASSSRLNTGELFF. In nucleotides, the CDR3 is TGTGCCAGCAGTTCTCGATTGAACACCGGGGAGCTGTTTTTT.

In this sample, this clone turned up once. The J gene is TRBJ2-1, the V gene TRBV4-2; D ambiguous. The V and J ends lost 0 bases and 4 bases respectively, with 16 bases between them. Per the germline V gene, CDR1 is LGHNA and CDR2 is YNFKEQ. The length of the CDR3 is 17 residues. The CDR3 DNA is TGTGCCAGCAGCCAAGATCTTGCCAACCTAAAATACAATGAGCAGTTCTTC. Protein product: CASSQDLANLKYNEQFF.

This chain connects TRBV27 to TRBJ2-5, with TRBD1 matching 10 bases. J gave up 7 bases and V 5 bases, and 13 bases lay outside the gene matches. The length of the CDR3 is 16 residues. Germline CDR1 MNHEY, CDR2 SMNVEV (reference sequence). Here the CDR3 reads CASSQDRQGAQGTQYF. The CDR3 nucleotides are TGTGCCAGCAGTCAAGACCGACAGGGGGCTCAGGGGACCCAGTACTTC.

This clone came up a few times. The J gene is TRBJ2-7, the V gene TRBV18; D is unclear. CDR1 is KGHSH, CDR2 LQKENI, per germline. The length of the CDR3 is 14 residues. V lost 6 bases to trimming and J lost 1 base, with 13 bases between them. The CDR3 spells CASSVPGQSYEQYF. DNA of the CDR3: TGTGCCAGCTCTGTCCCCGGGCAATCCTACGAGCAGTACTTC.

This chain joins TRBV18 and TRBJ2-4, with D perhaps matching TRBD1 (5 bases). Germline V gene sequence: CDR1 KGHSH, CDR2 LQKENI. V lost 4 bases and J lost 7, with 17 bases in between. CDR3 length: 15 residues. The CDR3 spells CASSHSPPPGNIQYF. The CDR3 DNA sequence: TGTGCCAGCTCACACTCACCCCCACCAGGGAACATTCAGTACTTC.

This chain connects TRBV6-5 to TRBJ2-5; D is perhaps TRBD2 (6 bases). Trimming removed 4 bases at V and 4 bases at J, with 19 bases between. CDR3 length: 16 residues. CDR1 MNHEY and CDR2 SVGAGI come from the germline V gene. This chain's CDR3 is CASSFGGPGLGETQYF. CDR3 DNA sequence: TGTGCCAGCAGTTTTGGCGGTCCGGGACTGGGAGAGACCCAGTACTTC.

In DNA form, the CDR3 reads TGTGCCAGCAGCTTAGCATCGACTAGCGGGAGGATGCGGCAGTACTTC. Amino acids: CASSLASTSGRMRQYF. The chain has TRBV7-2 and TRBJ2-7; 13 positions match TRBD2. CDR3 length: 16 amino acids. J gave up 9 bases and V 0 bases, and 8 bases lay outside the gene matches. Germline values: CDR1 SGHTA, CDR2 FQGNSA.